This record looks at one T cell receptor (beta chain) sequence and its context. The antigen is undetermined. This record comes from a study of cytomegalovirus exposure and HLA in healthy donors. General study findings and limits: Presence/absence results assume similar sequencing depth per donor, which may not hold.

Germline CDR1 and CDR2: SGHRS and YFSETQ. Germline trimming cut 2 bases from V and 6 bases from J; bases unmatched to any gene: 9. The length of the CDR3 is 15 residues. PCR amplification relied on 60 Vbeta primers (plus 13 Jbeta primers). Some clones are missing from TCRdb's copy, which holds only in-frame ones; the method was immunoSEQ multiplex PCR. The sample shows 110,000 to 150,000 clones, about three quarters of them seen only once. Sequencing was performed on PBMCs. The TCR was taken from a woman aged 30 to 39 in good health and CMV-seronegative. The chain is built from TRBV5-1 and TRBJ1-1; TRBD1 aligns across 8 bases. The DNA of the CDR3 is TGCGCCAGCAGCTTCCAGACAGGGGAAGGGGCTGAAGCTTTCTTT. This codes for CASSFQTGEGAEAFF.